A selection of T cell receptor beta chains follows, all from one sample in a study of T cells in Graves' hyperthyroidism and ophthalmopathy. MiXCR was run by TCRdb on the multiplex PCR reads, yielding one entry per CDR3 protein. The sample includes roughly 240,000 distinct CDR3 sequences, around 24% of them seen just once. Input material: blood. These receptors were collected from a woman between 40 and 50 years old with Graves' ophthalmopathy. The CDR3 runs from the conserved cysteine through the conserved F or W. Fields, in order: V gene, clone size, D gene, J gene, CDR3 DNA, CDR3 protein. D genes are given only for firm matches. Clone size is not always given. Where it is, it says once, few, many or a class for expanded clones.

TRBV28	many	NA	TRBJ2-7	TGTGCCAGCAGTTCAATCAACAGGGTCTGGTACTTC	CASSSINRVWYF
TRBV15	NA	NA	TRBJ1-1	TGTGCCACCAGCAGAGTTACGACAGAAAACACTGAAGCTTTCTTT	CATSRVTTENTEAFF
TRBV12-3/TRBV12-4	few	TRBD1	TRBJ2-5	TGTGCCAGCAGTTTAGCCGGGACAGTAGGGACCCAGTACTTC	CASSLAGTVGTQYF
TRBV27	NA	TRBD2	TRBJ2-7	TGTGCCAGCAGTTGGGGGACTACCTACGAGCAGTACTTC	CASSWGTTYEQYF
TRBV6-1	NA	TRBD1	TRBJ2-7	TGTGCCAGCAGCAGGGACAGGGATACCGAGCAGTACTTC	CASSRDRDTEQYF
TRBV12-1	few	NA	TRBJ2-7	TGTGCCAGCAGCTTTGAGGTGGGCAGAATCTACGAGCAGTACTTC	CASSFEVGRIYEQYF
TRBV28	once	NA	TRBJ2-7	TGTGCCAGCAGTGCACAGGGAATATACGAGCAGTACTTC	CASSAQGIYEQYF
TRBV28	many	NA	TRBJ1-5	TGTGCCAGCAGTTTATTTACGGGGAATAGCAATCAGCCCCAGCATTTT	CASSLFTGNSNQPQHF
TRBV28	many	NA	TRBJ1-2	TGTGCCAGCAGTCCCCAAGGGAAGGACTATGGCTACACCTTC	CASSPQGKDYGYTF
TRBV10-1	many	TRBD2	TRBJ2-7	TGCGCCAGCAGTGAAAGGGAGGGTGATCTGTACTTC	CASSEREGDLYF
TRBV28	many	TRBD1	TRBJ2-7	TGTGCCAGCAGTTCCCCCCGGACAGGGGGTCTGTACGAGCAGTACTTC	CASSSPRTGGLYEQYF
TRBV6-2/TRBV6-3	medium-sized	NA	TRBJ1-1	TGTGCCAGCTCACACCTGAACACTGAAGCTTTCTTT	CASSHLNTEAFF
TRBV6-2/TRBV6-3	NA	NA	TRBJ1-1	TGTGCCAGCACCAGGGGCTTAACGGACACTGAAGCTTTCTTT	CASTRGLTDTEAFF
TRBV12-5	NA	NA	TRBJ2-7	TGTGCTAGTGGTTTGGTCTTGTCAGCCCAATCGGGGATCGAGCAGTACTTC	CASGLVLSAQSGIEQYF